A selection of T cell receptor beta chains follows, all from one sample in a study of blood T cell repertoires in COVID-19. The data were produced by immunoSEQ multiplex PCR, yet TCRdb's version contains in-frame clones alone and is incomplete. The sample includes some 74,000 clones, roughly 84% of them seen just once. Material: peripheral blood. The receptors derive from a man in his fifties or sixties with active COVID-19. CDR3s include the opening cysteine and the closing phenylalanine or tryptophan. The D gene is left open where the match is weak. Size is stated for part of the rows, as once, few or many counts, or as a class when the clone is expanded.

>.|TRBJ2-5|TRBV24-1|.|14
CATSDKGAGETQYF
TGTGCCACCAGTGATAAAGGGGCAGGAGAGACCCAGTACTTC
>.|TRBJ2-1|TRBV11-2|once|13
CASSHVGGGEQFF
TGTGCCAGCAGCCATGTAGGGGGTGGTGAGCAGTTCTTC
>.|TRBJ1-2|TRBV25-1|few|12
CASSESFGGYTF
TGTGCCAGCAGTGAATCATTCGGTGGCTACACCTTC
>TRBD2|TRBJ2-3|TRBV3-1/TRBV3-2|.|16
CASSQGLAGGTDTQYF
TGTGCCAGCAGCCAAGGACTAGCGGGGGGCACAGATACGCAGTATTTT
>TRBD1|TRBJ1-1|TRBV9|.|15
CASSRTPGTGEEAFF
TGTGCCAGCAGTCGGACTCCTGGGACAGGGGAGGAAGCTTTCTTT
>TRBD2|TRBJ2-7|TRBV6-5|.|14
CASSWTSGPYEQYF
TGTGCCAGCAGTTGGACTAGCGGACCCTACGAGCAGTACTTC
>.|TRBJ1-1|TRBV6-1|.|16
CASSDRDGRGNTEAFF
TGTGCCAGCAGTGACCGGGACGGGAGGGGGAACACTGAAGCTTTCTTT
>.|TRBJ2-6|TRBV7-2|.|14
CASSGSSGANVLTF
TGTGCCAGCAGCGGTAGCTCTGGGGCCAACGTCCTGACTTTC
>.|TRBJ2-3|TRBV6-6|once|15
CASSTGSASTDTQYF
TGTGCCAGCAGTACCGGGTCTGCCTCCACAGATACGCAGTATTTT
>TRBD1|TRBJ1-1|TRBV28|once|14
CASSLSTGDTEAFF
TGTGCCAGCAGCCTCTCGACAGGGGATACTGAAGCTTTCTTT
>TRBD2|TRBJ2-1|TRBV6-2/TRBV6-3|.|16
CASSPYRLATYNEQFF
TGTGCCAGCAGTCCCTACCGACTAGCGACGTACAATGAGCAGTTCTTC
>TRBD2|TRBJ2-3|TRBV20-1|once|15
CSASQNRLAHLGQYF
TGCAGTGCTAGTCAGAACCGACTAGCACATCTTGGGCAGTATTTT
>TRBD1|TRBJ1-2|TRBV5-1|.|15
CASSGTNQGAQGYTF
TGCGCCAGCAGCGGAACCAATCAGGGGGCGCAAGGCTACACCTTC
>TRBD1|TRBJ1-4|TRBV3-1/TRBV3-2|.|16
CASSPGQVATNEKLFF
TGTGCCAGCAGCCCCGGACAGGTTGCAACTAATGAAAAACTGTTTTTT
>TRBD1|TRBJ1-3|TRBV3-1/TRBV3-2|.|14
CASSLRTGQNTIYF
TGTGCCAGCAGCCTAAGGACAGGCCAGAACACCATATATTTT
>.|TRBJ1-2|TRBV30|few|11
CARPGELGYTF
TGTGCCAGACCAGGGGAATTAGGCTACACCTTC
>TRBD2|TRBJ2-7|TRBV6-2/TRBV6-3|.|18
CASSSTGTSGFIGYEQYF
TGTGCCAGCAGTTCCACCGGGACTAGCGGGTTCATCGGCTACGAGCAGTACTTC
>.|TRBJ1-5|TRBV7-2|once|16
CASSSLDSRLNQPQHF
TGTGCCAGCAGCTCCTTGGACAGTCGCCTCAATCAGCCCCAGCATTTT
>TRBD1|TRBJ1-1|TRBV7-2|.|16
CASSLEGTASYSEAFF
TGTGCCAGCAGCTTAGAAGGGACAGCTTCATATTCTGAAGCTTTCTTT
>TRBD1|TRBJ2-1|TRBV9|.|15
CASSAQGYMDNEQFF
TGTGCCAGCAGCGCACAGGGGTACATGGACAATGAGCAGTTCTTC
>.|TRBJ1-6|TRBV7-2|.|16
CASSLGGGQGGSPLHF
TGTGCCAGCAGCTTAGGGGGGGGGCAGGGAGGCTCACCCCTCCACTTT
>.|TRBJ1-6|TRBV6-5|once|14
CASRDSQNNSPLHF
TGTGCCAGCAGGGACTCGCAAAATAATTCACCCCTCCACTTT
>.|TRBJ2-3|TRBV16|.|17
CASSELYRRENTDTQYF
TGTGCCAGCAGCGAACTCTACAGGCGAGAAAACACAGATACGCAGTATTTT
>TRBD1|TRBJ1-1|TRBV9|.|16
CASSVGQGLKNTEAFF
TGTGCCAGCAGCGTAGGACAGGGCCTAAAGAACACTGAAGCTTTCTTT
>.|TRBJ1-3|TRBV27|.|14
CASGSRVSGNTIYF
TGTGCCAGCGGAAGCAGGGTCTCTGGAAACACCATATATTTT
>.|TRBJ1-2|TRBV11-1|.|14
CASSLGAGDYGYTF
TGTGCCAGCAGCTTAGGGGCAGGGGACTATGGCTACACCTTC
>TRBD1|TRBJ1-4|TRBV7-2|.|15
CASRHNRGWNEKLFF
TGTGCCAGCAGGCATAACAGGGGGTGGAATGAAAAACTGTTTTTT
>.|TRBJ2-6|TRBV16|.|18
CASSQSRGGRSGANVLTF
TGTGCCAGCAGCCAATCAAGGGGCGGCCGGTCTGGGGCCAACGTCCTGACTTTC
>TRBD2|TRBJ2-4|TRBV27|few|15
CASSFLETSGDIQYF
TGTGCCAGCAGTTTCCTCGAGACTAGCGGAGACATTCAGTACTTC
>.|TRBJ2-1|TRBV24-1|.|15
CATSDHRVSYNEQFF
TGTGCCACCAGTGATCACCGGGTATCCTACAATGAGCAGTTCTTC
>.|TRBJ1-1|TRBV2|.|13
CASSRREGTEAFF
TGTGCCAGCAGCCGCAGGGAAGGCACTGAAGCTTTCTTT
>.|TRBJ2-3|TRBV7-9|.|13
CASSRQRTDTQYF
TGTGCCAGCAGCCGGCAGCGAACAGATACGCAGTATTTT
>TRBD1|TRBJ2-5|TRBV4-1|once|15
CASSQERTGRKTQYF
TGCGCCAGCAGCCAAGAAAGGACAGGGAGGAAGACCCAGTACTTC
>TRBD1|TRBJ1-5|TRBV28|.|15
CASSFAGGRNQPQHF
TGTGCCAGCAGTTTCGCAGGGGGCCGCAATCAGCCCCAGCATTTT
>TRBD1|TRBJ1-2|TRBV27|.|14
CASSSEGTGRGYTF
TGTGCCAGCAGTTCTGAGGGGACAGGGCGCGGCTACACCTTC
>.|TRBJ2-3|TRBV7-9|.|15
CASSRSALRTDTQYF
TGTGCCAGCAGCCGTAGCGCCCTTCGCACAGATACGCAGTATTTT
>TRBD1|TRBJ1-2|TRBV7-8|.|14
CASSDRGERDGYTF
TGTGCCAGCAGCGACAGGGGGGAGCGGGATGGCTACACCTTC
>.|TRBJ1-6|TRBV6-6|.|14
CASSPGRGNSPLHF
TGTGCCAGCAGTCCGGGACGGGGGAATTCACCCCTCCACTTT
>.|TRBJ1-2|TRBV4-1|once|13
CASSLGGTGGYTF
TGCGCCAGCAGCCTTGGGGGGACCGGCGGCTACACCTTC
>.|TRBJ1-2|TRBV7-8|.|13
CASSPTGSYGYTF
TGTGCCAGCAGCCCCACGGGGAGCTATGGCTACACCTTC
>.|TRBJ1-1|TRBV6-2/TRBV6-3|.|14
CASSFRAPPSEAFF
TGTGCCAGCAGTTTCAGGGCCCCTCCGTCCGAAGCTTTCTTT